The clone carrying this TCR beta chain was seen more than once but under ten times. It was cDNA, reverse transcribed from extracted RNA, that served as the sequencing template. The repertoire was sequenced with immunoSEQ multiplex PCR; TCRdb's copy has only in-frame clones and lacks some. The sample yields some 200,000 clones, 50% to 60% seen once. This sample's treatment: oral pan-JAK inhibitor, 5-10 mg twice daily. Researchers picked out CD4+ and CD8+ T cells from PBMCs by sorting. This entry comes from a study of CD8+ T cells in alopecia areata. Trimming took 6 bases from V and 2 from J, leaving 4 bases between them. The germline V gene has CDR1 GTSNPN and CDR2 SVGIG (reference sequence). The CDR3 has 10 amino acids.

This receptor was obtained from a human donor with alopecia areata. Sequences were derived from CD4+ T cells sorted from blood, sampled at week 4, from a patient treated with tofacitinib. The gene calls are TRBV30 and TRBJ1-1; D is unclear. In DNA form, the CDR3 reads TGTGCCTGTGTTAACACTGAAGCTTTCTTT. The encoded protein is CACVNTEAFF.